Following are 25 T cell receptor beta chains from one sample sequenced in a study of blood T cell repertoires in COVID-19. Libraries were prepared by immunoSEQ multiplex PCR; TCRdb keeps only in-frame clonotypes and omits some of them. The table has fewer than 500,000 clones, approximately 87% seen once. Sequencing was carried out using PBMCs or T cells enriched from blood (not recorded which). Source of these receptors: a woman aged 25 to 45 with acute COVID-19.

The count of this clone is one. This chain links TRBV5-6 with TRBJ1-3; D is uncertain. From germline, CDR1 is SGHDT and CDR2 YYEEEE. The CDR3 is 15 residues long. The germline V and J ends were trimmed by 0 bases and 4 bases, with 11 bases remaining between them. The CDR3 loop is CASSLVTGSGNTIYF. In nucleotides, the CDR3 is TGTGCCAGCAGCTTGGTCACGGGGTCGGGAAACACCATATATTTT.

The chain is built from TRBV7-2 and TRBJ2-7; 7 bases are a match to TRBD2. Trimming cost V 5 bases and J 2 bases; bases outside gene matches: 6. Germline loops: CDR1 SGHTA, CDR2 FQGNSA. The CDR3 length is 14 residues. Written as DNA, the CDR3 is TGTGCCAGCAGCCGCGGGGGAGCTGCCTACGAGCAGTACTTC. Protein: CASSRGGAAYEQYF.

This chain joins TRBV3-1 (or the pseudogene TRBV3-2) and TRBJ2-2, with D maybe TRBD1 (6 bases). There are 15 residues in the CDR3. The V gene lost 7 bases and the J gene lost 4 bases, with 16 bases spanning the gap. Germline loops: CDR1 LGHDT, CDR2 YNNKEL (reference sequence). CDR3 sequence: CASNPNQGSTGELFF. In DNA form, the CDR3 reads TGTGCCAGCAACCCGAATCAGGGGAGCACCGGGGAGCTGTTTTTT.

The chain recombines TRBV30 with TRBJ2-6; a possible D gene is TRBD1 (6 bases). V was shortened by 0 bases and J by 4 bases, with 13 bases between the two germline ends. The CDR3 is 16 amino acids. CDR1 is GTSNPN and CDR2 is SVGIG in the germline V gene (reference sequence). The CDR3 coding sequence is TGTGCCTGGAGTGTACTGGGGGCCACAGGGGCCAACGTCCTGACTTTC. Its protein product is CAWSVLGATGANVLTF.

The chain has TRBV2 and TRBJ2-2; possibly TRBD1 for D (6 bases). Germline assignment: CDR1 SNHLY and CDR2 FYNNEI. The length of the CDR3 is 15 residues. Deletions cut 9 bases from V and 5 bases from J, with 19 bases between. CDR3 loop: CARALGTPQTGELFF. DNA of the CDR3: TGTGCCAGGGCCCTCGGGACACCCCAGACCGGGGAGCTGTTTTTT.

The gene calls are TRBV5-1 and TRBJ1-6; 9 bases align to TRBD1. Losses at the gene ends were 1 base for V and 10 bases for J; bases not matched to a gene: 3. Germline assignment: CDR1 SGHRS and CDR2 YFSETQ. This CDR3 is 14 amino acids long. The CDR3 loop is CASSLPQGASPLHF. As DNA, the CDR3 is TGCGCCAGCAGCTTGCCACAGGGGGCCTCACCCCTCCACTTT.

The chain carries TRBV11-1 and TRBJ1-2; possibly TRBD1 for D (6 bases). Germline-derived CDR1 and CDR2 are SGHAT and FQDESV (reference sequence). The CDR3 totals 15 residues. V was pared by 2 bases and J by 2 bases, with 12 bases between. The CDR3 reads CASSLSSQGNYGYTF. For the CDR3, the DNA is TGTGCCAGCAGCTTATCTTCCCAGGGGAACTATGGCTACACCTTC.

This clone came up a few times. The chain links TRBV19 to TRBJ2-5; possible D gene TRBD1, 5 bases. The germline CDR1 and CDR2 sequences are LNHDA and SQIVND (reference sequence). V was cut by 7 bases and J by 2 bases, with 11 bases left in between. The CDR3 loop spans 13 amino acids. The DNA for the CDR3 is TGTGCCAGTATCGCGCAGGGTCAAGAGACCCAGTACTTC. Its protein product is CASIAQGQETQYF. Filled out from reference TRBV19 and TRBJ2-5, the complete variable domain reads DGGITQSPKYLFRKEGQNVTLSCEQNLNHDAMYWYRQDPGQGLRLIYYSQIVNDFQKGDIAEGYSVSREKKESFPLTVTSAQKNPTAFYLCASIAQGQETQYFGPGTRLLVL.

The chain has TRBV5-1 and TRBJ2-7; 7 nucleotides agree with TRBD1. Germline values: CDR1 SGHRS, CDR2 YFSETQ. V was pared by 0 bases and J by 0 bases, with 6 bases of the junction left unmatched. The CDR3 covers 16 residues. CDR3 region: CASSLERQGDSYEQYF. The CDR3 DNA is TGCGCCAGCAGCTTGGAAAGACAGGGCGACTCCTACGAGCAGTACTTC.

The CDR3 sequence is CASSLDGNSGNTIYF. CDR3 DNA: TGCGCCAGCAGCTTGGACGGGAACTCTGGAAACACCATATATTTT. The chain is built from TRBV5-1 and TRBJ1-3; no reliable D call. CDR1 is SGHRS, CDR2 YFSETQ, per germline. There are 15 residues in the CDR3. V gave up 0 bases and J gave up 0 bases, with 7 bases separating them.

The V and J genes are TRBV6-1 and TRBJ1-2; a possible D gene is TRBD1 (5 bases). Between the trimmed V and J ends, which lost 3 bases and 7 bases, there was a span of 15 bases. There are 14 residues in the CDR3. Germline V lookup: CDR1 MNHNS, CDR2 SASEGT. The CDR3 DNA follows: TGTGCCAGCAGTGACAATGGGCAGGGCGGTGGCTACACCTTC. It codes for CASSDNGQGGGYTF.

The chain is built from TRBV30 and TRBJ1-5; unclear D gene. CDR1 GTSNPN and CDR2 SVGIG come from the germline V gene (reference sequence). CDR3 length equals 13 residues. Trimming took off 1 base at V and 4 bases at J, with 8 bases between the two ends. The DNA of the CDR3 is TGTGCCTGGAGTGGAGGGTTTAATCAGCCCCAGCATTTT. Encoded protein: CAWSGGFNQPQHF.

The rearrangement joins TRBV11-2 to TRBJ1-3; perhaps TRBD1 as D (6 bases). CDR1 is SGHAT and CDR2 is FQNNGV in the germline V gene. The CDR3 is 18 residues long. Trimming cost V 0 bases and J 0 bases, with 15 bases left between them. The CDR3 region has the DNA TGTGCCAGCAGCTTAGAACGTACAGGGTATTTCTCTGGAAACACCATATATTTT. This gives the protein CASSLERTGYFSGNTIYF.

The chain recombines TRBV24-1 with TRBJ2-1, with D possibly being TRBD1 (6 bases). The germline CDR1 and CDR2 sequences are KGHDR and SFDVKD. Between the trimmed V and J ends, which lost 7 bases and 0 bases, there was a span of 12 bases. CDR3 length: 15 amino acids. The CDR3 spells CATRIRGSSYNEQFF. CDR3 nucleotide sequence: TGTGCCACCAGGATCAGGGGTTCCTCCTACAATGAGCAGTTCTTC.

This clone showed up just once. Other DNA sequences from this sample encode an identical CDR3 as well. V gene TRBV19 combines with J gene TRBJ1-2; D might be TRBD1 (5 bases). CDR1 LNHDA and CDR2 SQIVND come from the germline V gene (reference sequence). The CDR3 has 13 amino acids. V was pared by 2 bases and J by 3 bases, with 7 bases between. The CDR3 reads CASSITGDYGYTF. CDR3 nucleotide sequence: TGTGCCAGTAGTATAACGGGGGACTATGGCTACACCTTC.

The chain links TRBV5-1 to TRBJ2-2, with TRBD1 matching 9 bases. The CDR3 contains 15 residues. Germline assignment: CDR1 SGHRS and CDR2 YFSETQ. V dropped 7 bases and J dropped 6; count of bases not matched to a gene: 10. Here the CDR3 reads CASGPGTGSPGELFF. CDR3 sequence (DNA): TGCGCCAGCGGCCCGGGGACAGGGAGTCCCGGGGAGCTGTTTTTT.

The chain links TRBV6-5 to TRBJ2-3; TRBD2 matches 14 bases. The CDR3 runs 15 residues. Germline V gene lookup returns CDR1 MNHEY and CDR2 SVGAGI. Trimming at V came to 11 bases and at J to 2 bases, leaving 6 bases not matched to a gene. As DNA, the CDR3 is TGTGCCGCATGGGGACTAGCGGGGGACACAGATACGCAGTATTTT. Protein product: CAAWGLAGDTDTQYF.

The rearrangement links TRBV2 to TRBJ1-5; tentative D call: TRBD1 (5 bases). Germline CDR1 reads SNHLY; CDR2 reads FYNNEI. The CDR3 spans 14 residues. The germline V and J ends were trimmed by 3 bases and 0 bases, with 6 bases remaining between them. The CDR3 DNA reads TGTGCCAGCAGTGACCAGGGTAGCAATCAGCCCCAGCATTTT. Its translation is CASSDQGSNQPQHF.

J is TRBJ1-1 and V is TRBV30; 8 positions match TRBD1. With V trimmed by 2 bases and J by 4 bases, 3 bases remained unmatched. Germline assignment: CDR1 GTSNPN and CDR2 SVGIG (reference sequence). The CDR3 loop spans 13 amino acids. The CDR3 spells CAWSPTGGTEAFF. In DNA, the CDR3 is TGTGCCTGGAGTCCCACAGGGGGCACTGAAGCTTTCTTT.

This chain connects TRBV11-1 to TRBJ1-5, with TRBD1 as a possible D gene (5 bases). Trimming took 7 bases from V and 10 from J, leaving 17 bases between them. CDR1 SGHAT and CDR2 FQDESV come from the germline V gene (reference sequence). This CDR3 region has 13 residues. This chain's CDR3 is CASNGRGGYPQHF. The CDR3 DNA follows: TGTGCCAGCAATGGAAGGGGTGGTTATCCCCAGCATTTT.

The J gene is TRBJ1-5, the V gene TRBV2, with D perhaps TRBD1 (6 bases). CDR1 and CDR2 from the germline V gene are SNHLY and FYNNEI. Trimming left V 8 bases short and J 4 bases short, with 12 bases between. The CDR3 loop spans 13 amino acids. The CDR3 region has the DNA TGTGCCAGCCGCGAACAGGGAAATCAGCCCCAGCATTTT. Translated, it gives CASREQGNQPQHF.

This clone was observed once. This rearrangement joins TRBV5-1 to TRBJ1-6; TRBD1 aligns across 8 bases. The V gene's germline CDR1 is SGHRS and CDR2 YFSETQ. The CDR3 extends over 15 amino acids. V was pared by 4 bases and J by 7 bases, with 7 bases of the junction left unmatched. CDR3 in amino acids: CASSAGQGGNSPLHF. Written as DNA, the CDR3 is TGCGCCAGCAGCGCCGGACAGGGCGGGAATTCACCCCTCCACTTT.

This chain links TRBV7-2 with TRBJ2-7; the D gene is possibly TRBD1 (6 bases). Germline CDR1 SGHTA, CDR2 FQGNSA. CDR3 length equals 14 residues. V lost 5 bases to trimming and J lost 2 bases, with 13 bases between them. CDR3 amino acids: CASSLDRFAYEQYF. CDR3 sequence (DNA): TGTGCCAGCAGCCTTGACAGGTTCGCCTACGAGCAGTACTTC.

V and J are TRBV11-2 and TRBJ1-1, with 7 bases identical to TRBD1. The CDR3 totals 13 residues. The germline V gene has CDR1 SGHAT and CDR2 FQNNGV. Trimming cost V 6 bases and J 1 base; bases outside gene matches: 2. CDR3 coding DNA: TGTGCCAGCAGTCGGACAGGGAACACTGAAGCTTTCTTT. It specifies CASSRTGNTEAFF.

This clone showed up just once. The CDR3 here is CASSQEAPPSADTQYF. CDR3 sequence (DNA): TGTGCCAGCAGCCAAGAGGCCCCCCCTAGCGCAGATACGCAGTATTTT. The J gene is TRBJ2-3, the V gene TRBV4-2; D is perhaps TRBD2 (6 bases). Germline-derived CDR1 and CDR2 are LGHNA and YNFKEQ. The CDR3 totals 16 residues. The V end was cut by 0 bases, the J end by 4 bases, with 14 bases between.